Listed below are T cell receptor beta chains from one sample, sequenced in a study of blood T cell repertoires in COVID-19. Produced via immunoSEQ multiplex PCR; TCRdb's table is partial and in-frame only. The sample carries about 200,000 clones, 70% to 90% recorded once. The sample consisted of peripheral blood. All receptors come from a woman aged 70-85 years with acute or convalescent COVID-19. Each CDR3 is given with its conserved first and last residue. Fields, in order: V gene, CDR3 length, CDR3 protein.

>TRBV10-2|14
CASSDQRGLGGYTF
>TRBV4-1|15
CASSQGGVSKNIQYF
>TRBV25-1|16
CASSGLAGVGTGELFF
>TRBV7-2|14
CASSLVRGDYGYTF
>TRBV5-1|15
CASSLEGGYTDTQYF
>TRBV4-1|13
CASSQTGVGGYTF
>TRBV28|14
CASKAGTGYNEQFF
>TRBV11-2|15
CASSLSDGGAETQYF
>TRBV14|21
CASSQSSPIPGRLAPYNEQFF
>TRBV2|14
CASSEALAGRLRNF